Shown below are 18 T cell receptor beta chains from a single sample sequenced in a study of T cell repertoires in cytomegalovirus infection. These receptors' antigens are unknown. TCRdb passed the reads through MiXCR, listing each CDR3 protein once. The table lists about 920,000 distinct CDR3 sequences, roughly 30% of them singletons. The source material was cultured CD8+ T cells from PBMCs, sampled from culture after CMV antigen stimulation. The receptors were sampled from a human donor in good health (CMV status not recorded). Some clones in this sample may be carry-over from other donors' samples.

The V call is TRBV5-4, the J call TRBJ2-7; 8 positions agree with TRBD1. Germline V gene data show CDR1 as SGHNT and CDR2 as YYREEE (reference sequence). This CDR3 is 14 amino acids long. The V gene end was trimmed by 0 bases and the J gene end by 10 bases; junction bases not matched to a gene: 9. CDR3 region: CASSLDRQGKDQYV. Written as DNA, the CDR3 is TGTGCCAGCAGCTTGGATCGACAGGGGAAAGATCAGTACGTC.

The rearrangement joins TRBV7-3 to TRBJ2-5; 9 bases are a match to TRBD2. The length of the CDR3 is 16 residues. Trimming cost V 0 bases and J 5 bases; bases outside gene matches: 7. Germline CDR1 reads SGHTA; CDR2 reads FQGTGA. CDR3 bases: TGTGCCAGCAGCTTAACTAGCGGGGGCCTTCTGGAGACCCAGTACTTC. Its translation: CASSLTSGGLLETQYF.

This clonotype was seen a few times. The chain carries TRBV4-1 and TRBJ1-4; D remains unclear. With 1 base removed from V and 0 bases from J, the gap between germline ends came to 9 bases. This CDR3 region has 16 residues. Germline V gene sequence: CDR1 MGHRA, CDR2 YSYEKL. This chain's CDR3 is CASSQVETATNEKLFF. The CDR3 DNA reads as TGCGCCAGCAGCCAAGTAGAGACGGCAACTAATGAAAAACTGTTTTTT.

The chain recombines TRBV5-1 with TRBJ2-5, with a possible D match to TRBD2 (6 bases). This CDR3 is built from 14 residues. The germline gives CDR1 SGHRS, CDR2 YFSETQ. The ends were cut back, 3 bases at V and 3 bases at J, with 12 bases in the middle. CDR3 in amino acids: CASSSGLSEETQYF. CDR3 in DNA: TGCGCCAGCAGCTCTGGACTATCGGAAGAGACCCAGTACTTC.

V usage is TRBV7-3 and J usage is TRBJ2-1; TRBD1 agrees at 9 bases. The germline V gene has CDR1 SGHTA and CDR2 FQGTGA. J lost 7 bases, V lost 2 bases, and 9 bases had no gene match. This CDR3 is 16 amino acids long. The CDR3 sequence: CASSLPRQGDRNEQFF. In DNA, the CDR3 is TGTGCCAGCAGCTTACCGAGACAGGGGGATCGGAATGAGCAGTTCTTC.

The CDR3 is CASSEGSSNTGELFF. DNA for the CDR3: TGTGCCAGCAGTGAGGGGTCCTCGAACACCGGGGAGCTGTTTTTT. V is TRBV6-6 and J is TRBJ2-2; the D gene could be TRBD1 or TRBD2 (5 bases each). V shed 5 bases and J shed 0 bases, with 10 bases lying between them. Germline V gene lookup returns CDR1 MNHNY and CDR2 SVGAGI (reference sequence). The CDR3 covers 15 residues.

This clonotype was observed a few times. The V gene is TRBV4-3, the J gene TRBJ1-4; 8 bases agree with TRBD1. V shed 4 bases, J shed 7 bases, and the junction held 14 bases outside the gene matches. The CDR3 loop spans 17 amino acids. Germline V lookup: CDR1 LGHNA, CDR2 YSLEER. The CDR3 protein is CASSRPSGQGALEKLFF. CDR3 nucleotides: TGCGCCAGCAGCCGTCCGTCGGGTCAGGGGGCGCTTGAAAAACTGTTTTTT.

This clonotype was observed a handful of times. V and J are TRBV11-2 and TRBJ2-2; unclear D gene. CDR3 length equals 14 residues. The germline gives CDR1 SGHAT, CDR2 FQNNGV. The V and J ends lost 5 bases and 1 base respectively, with 8 bases between them. CDR3 in amino acids: CASSSRQNTGELFF. The CDR3 DNA reads TGTGCCAGCAGCAGCCGACAGAACACCGGGGAGCTGTTTTTT. Combining the CDR3 with reference TRBV11-2 and TRBJ2-2 gives the whole variable domain EAGVAQSPRYKIIEKRQSVAFWCNPISGHATLYWYQQILGQGPKLLIQFQNNGVVDDSQLPKDRFSAERLKGVDSTLKIQPAKLEDSAVYLCASSSRQNTGELFFGEGSRLTVL.

The CDR3: CASSPYVRGDGYTF. DNA of the CDR3: TGTGCCAGCAGCCCATACGTGAGGGGCGACGGCTACACCTTC. V gene TRBV6-6 combines with J gene TRBJ1-2; D may be TRBD1 (5 bases). CDR3 length: 14 amino acids. Trimming shortened V by 6 bases and J by 8 bases, and 19 bases separated the two germline ends. Germline-derived CDR1 and CDR2 are MNHNY and SVGAGI (reference sequence).

This clonotype was detected only a few times. V and J are TRBV12-3 or TRBV12-4 and TRBJ2-3, with 7 positions matching TRBD1. The J segment lost 0 bases and the V segment lost 5 bases, leaving 8 bases of the junction unmatched. The CDR3 spans 16 residues. The CDR3 DNA sequence: TGTGCCAGCAGTCCGAGACAGGGTCCGAGCACAGATACGCAGTATTTT. Protein: CASSPRQGPSTDTQYF.

This clonotype was seen many times. V usage is TRBV12-3 or TRBV12-4 and J usage is TRBJ1-1; 9 bases match TRBD1. V was clipped by 3 bases and J by 1 base; unmatched bases: 9. The CDR3 runs 17 residues. This chain's CDR3 is CASSFFYRGLQNTEAFF. CDR3 nucleotides: TGTGCCAGCAGTTTCTTCTACAGGGGGCTCCAGAACACTGAAGCTTTCTTT.

This rearrangement joins TRBV12-5 to TRBJ2-4, with TRBD2 as a possible D gene (5 bases). Trimming stripped 9 bases from V and 5 bases from J, with 20 bases between. Germline values: CDR1 LGHNT, CDR2 FRNRAP. The CDR3 covers 15 residues. The CDR3 nucleotides read TGTGCTAGCGCTCCCCCCCAGAGGGCGGAAAACATTCAGTACTTC. Amino acid sequence: CASAPPQRAENIQYF.

V gene TRBV2 combines with J gene TRBJ1-5, with D uncertain. V was cut by 3 bases and J by 0 bases, with 9 bases left in between. The V gene's germline CDR1 is SNHLY and CDR2 FYNNEI. This CDR3 spans 15 amino acids. The CDR3 protein is CASSDFRHSNQPQHF. CDR3 nucleotides: TGTGCCAGCAGTGACTTCAGGCATAGCAATCAGCCCCAGCATTTT.

This clonotype showed up just a few times. V gene TRBV4-1 combines with J gene TRBJ1-5, with 8 bases matching TRBD1. Germline lookup yields CDR1 MGHRA and CDR2 YSYEKL. CDR3 length: 16 residues. The trim removed 0 bases at V and 5 bases at J, leaving 6 bases unmatched. The CDR3 sequence: CASSQDGAGGHQPQHF. CDR3 DNA: TGCGCCAGCAGCCAAGATGGGGCAGGGGGCCATCAGCCCCAGCATTTT.

J is TRBJ1-5 and V is TRBV5-1; TRBD1 is a possible D gene (5 bases). Trimming left V 3 bases short and J 9 bases short, with 13 bases between. Germline-derived CDR1 and CDR2 are SGHRS and YFSETQ. The CDR3 is 13 amino acids. As DNA, the CDR3 is TGCGCCAGCAGCTCCGGGGCCGGGAGGCCCCAGCATTTT. As protein: CASSSGAGRPQHF.

V usage is TRBV6-1 and J usage is TRBJ1-1; D may be TRBD1 (6 bases). Per the germline V gene, CDR1 is MNHNS and CDR2 is SASEGT. V lost 5 bases to trimming and J lost 1 base, with 17 bases between them. This CDR3 region has 16 residues. DNA for the CDR3: TGTGCCAGCAGTTCCCTCGGGGGGCCTGCGAACACTGAAGCTTTCTTT. This encodes CASSSLGGPANTEAFF.

In this sample, this clonotype turned up once. V is TRBV7-9 and J is TRBJ2-7; possibly TRBD1 or TRBD2 for D (6 bases each). The V gene lost 1 base and the J gene lost 7 bases, with 17 bases spanning the gap. CDR3 size: 15 residues. Germline CDR1 is SEHNR and CDR2 is FQNEAQ (reference sequence). The CDR3 nucleotides are TGTGCCAGCAGCTTAGTGGCAGGGGAGGCTTGGGAGCAGTACGTC. It translates to CASSLVAGEAWEQYV.

This clonotype turned up a few times. The chain joins TRBV4-3 to TRBJ2-2, with D possibly matching TRBD1 (5 bases). This CDR3 has 18 amino acids. The germline gives CDR1 LGHNA, CDR2 YSLEER. Trimming removed 5 bases at V and 5 bases at J, with 24 bases between. Here the CDR3 DNA reads TGCGCCAGCAGCGCAGTTTACAGGTACGCCGAGAGGACCGGGGAGCTGTTTTTT. Its translation is CASSAVYRYAERTGELFF.